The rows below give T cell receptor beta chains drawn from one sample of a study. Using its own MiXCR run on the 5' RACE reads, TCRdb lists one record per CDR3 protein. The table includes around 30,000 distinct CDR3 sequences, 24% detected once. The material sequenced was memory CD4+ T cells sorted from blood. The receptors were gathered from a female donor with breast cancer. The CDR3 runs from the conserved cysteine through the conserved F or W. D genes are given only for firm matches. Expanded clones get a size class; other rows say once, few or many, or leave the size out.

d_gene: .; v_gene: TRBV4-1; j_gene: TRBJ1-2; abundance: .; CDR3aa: CASSQTGNYGYTF; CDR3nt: TGCGCCAGCAGTCAAACAGGGAACTATGGCTACACCTTC
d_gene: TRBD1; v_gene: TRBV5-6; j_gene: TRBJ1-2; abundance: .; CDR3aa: CASSPPGQGPANYGHTF; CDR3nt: TGTGCCAGCAGCCCGCCGGGACAGGGGCCCGCTAACTATGGCCACACCTTC
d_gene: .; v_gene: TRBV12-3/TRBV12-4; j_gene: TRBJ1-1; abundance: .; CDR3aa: CASSLTDMNTEAFF; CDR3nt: TGTGCCAGCAGTTTAACCGACATGAACACTGAAGCTTTCTTT
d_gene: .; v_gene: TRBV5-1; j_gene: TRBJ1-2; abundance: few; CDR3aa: CASSLDQSRNYGYTF; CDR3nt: TGCGCCAGCAGCTTGGACCAGTCCCGGAACTATGGCTACACCTTC
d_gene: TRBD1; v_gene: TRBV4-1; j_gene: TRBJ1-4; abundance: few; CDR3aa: CASGQAVNEKLFF; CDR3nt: TGCGCCAGTGGACAGGCCGTTAATGAAAAACTGTTTTTT
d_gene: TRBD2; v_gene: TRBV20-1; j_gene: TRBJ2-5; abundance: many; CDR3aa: CSARSLADQETQYF; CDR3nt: TGCAGTGCTAGATCGCTAGCGGACCAAGAGACCCAGTACTTC
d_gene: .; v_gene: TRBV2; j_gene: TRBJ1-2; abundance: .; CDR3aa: CASDRAGNYGYTF; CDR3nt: TGTGCCAGCGACCGCGCGGGCAACTATGGCTACACCTTC
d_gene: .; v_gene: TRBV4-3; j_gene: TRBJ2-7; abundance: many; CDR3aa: CASSPGTAPGEQYF; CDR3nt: TGCGCCAGCAGCCCTGGGACCGCGCCTGGGGAGCAGTACTTC
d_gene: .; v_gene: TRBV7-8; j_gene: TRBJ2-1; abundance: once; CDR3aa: CASSSRQGRKEQFF; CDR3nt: TGTGCCAGCAGCTCCCGGCAGGGTAGGAAGGAGCAGTTCTTC
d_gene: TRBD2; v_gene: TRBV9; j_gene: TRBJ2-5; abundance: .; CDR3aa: CASSPLGTSLGETQYF; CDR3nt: TGTGCCAGCAGCCCCCTCGGGACTAGCCTAGGAGAGACCCAGTACTTC